This T cell receptor (beta chain) derives from a study of radiotherapy plus CTLA-4 blockade in lung cancer. The overall study: Of the patients, about 20% showed objective responses and roughly 31% attained disease control. General study points: Reports state that early shifts in blood T cell clones, with interferon-beta, best predicted response. Some TCR clones had been derived from tumors. These clones expanded in peripheral blood after radiotherapy plus ipilimumab.

With regard to this clone: The target antigen is unknown.

With ipilimumab providing CTLA-4 blockade, focal radiation was administered to patients who had chemo-refractory metastatic non-small-cell lung cancer. Data came from immunoSEQ multiplex PCR; TCRdb stores just in-frame clones and leaves some out. The table includes tens of thousands of clones, 78% detected once. This TCR was recovered from a human donor with non-small cell lung cancer whose response to radiotherapy plus ipilimumab could not be evaluated. Some clones in this sample may be carry-over from other donors' samples. The source was peripheral blood, collected from a patient treated with radiotherapy plus ipilimumab.

The CDR3 region is CASSLGRTGNEQYF. CDR3 nucleotide sequence: TGTGCCAGCAGCTTAGGCCGAACAGGGAACGAGCAGTACTTC. V gene TRBV11-2 combines with J gene TRBJ2-7, with D possibly being TRBD1 (6 bases). The V and J ends lost 1 base and 5 bases respectively, with 12 bases between them. The germline CDR1 and CDR2 sequences are SGHAT and FQNNGV. This CDR3 spans 14 amino acids.